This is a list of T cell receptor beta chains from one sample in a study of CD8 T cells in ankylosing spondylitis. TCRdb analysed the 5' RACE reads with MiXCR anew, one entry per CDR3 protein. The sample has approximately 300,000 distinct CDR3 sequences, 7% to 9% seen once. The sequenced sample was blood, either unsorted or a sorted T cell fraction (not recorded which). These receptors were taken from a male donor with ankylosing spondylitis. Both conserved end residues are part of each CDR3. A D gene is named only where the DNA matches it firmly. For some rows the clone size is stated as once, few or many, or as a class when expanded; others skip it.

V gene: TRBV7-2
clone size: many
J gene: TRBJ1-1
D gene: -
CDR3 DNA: TGTGCCGGCAGCTTAGCGGGGAGCACTGAAGCTTTCTTT
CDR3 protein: CAGSLAGSTEAFF

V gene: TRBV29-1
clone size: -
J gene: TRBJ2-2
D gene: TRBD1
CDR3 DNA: TGCAGCGTGGGATCCTCAAACAGGGGGGTGGGGGAGCTGTTTTTT
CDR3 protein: CSVGSSNRGVGELFF

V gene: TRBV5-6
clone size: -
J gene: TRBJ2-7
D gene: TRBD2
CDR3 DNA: TGTGCCAGCAGTCGGCCGACAGTTCCGGGACTAGCGAGAAAGGGAGAGCAGTACTTC
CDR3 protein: CASSRPTVPGLARKGEQYF

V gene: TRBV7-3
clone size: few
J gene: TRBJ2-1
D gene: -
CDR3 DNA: TGTGCCAGCAGCGTCACAGGGACCTACAATGAGCAGTTCTTC
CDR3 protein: CASSVTGTYNEQFF

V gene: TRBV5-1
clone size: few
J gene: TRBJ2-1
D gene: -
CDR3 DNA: TGCGCCAGCAGCTTGGACGGAGGCAATGAGCAGTTCTTC
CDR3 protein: CASSLDGGNEQFF

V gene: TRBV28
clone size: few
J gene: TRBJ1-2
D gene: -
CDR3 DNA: TGTGCCAGCAGGCAACAGGGCCCTAACTATGGCTACACCTTC
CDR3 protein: CASRQQGPNYGYTF

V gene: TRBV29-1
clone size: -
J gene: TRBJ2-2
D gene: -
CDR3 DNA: TGCAGCGTTGTCGCGGCGGCGAACACCGGGGAGCTGTTTTTT
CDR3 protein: CSVVAAANTGELFF

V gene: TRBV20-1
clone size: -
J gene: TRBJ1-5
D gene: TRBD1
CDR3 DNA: TGCAGTGCTGGAGGGGGGGTAGGGGGCGGCAATCAGCCCCAGCATTTT
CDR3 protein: CSAGGGVGGGNQPQHF

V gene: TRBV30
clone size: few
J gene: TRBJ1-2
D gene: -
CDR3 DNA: TGTGCCTGGATTGGGACCAACTATGGCTACACCTTC
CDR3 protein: CAWIGTNYGYTF

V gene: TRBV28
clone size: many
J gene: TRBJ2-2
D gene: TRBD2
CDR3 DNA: TGTGCCACCCTAGGACTAGCGGGAGGCCCGAACACCGGGGAGCTGTTTTTT
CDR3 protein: CATLGLAGGPNTGELFF

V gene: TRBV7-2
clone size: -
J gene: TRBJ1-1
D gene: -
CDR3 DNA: TGTGCCAGCAGCTTAGTTACGGGATCGAACACTGAAGCTTTCTTT
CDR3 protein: CASSLVTGSNTEAFF

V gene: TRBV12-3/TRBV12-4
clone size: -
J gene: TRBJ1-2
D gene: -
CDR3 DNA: TGTGCCAGCAGTTTAATGCCAGGGGAAGGCGGCTACACCTTC
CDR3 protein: CASSLMPGEGGYTF

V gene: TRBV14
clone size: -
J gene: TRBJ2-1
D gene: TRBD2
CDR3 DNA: TGTGCCAGCAGCCAAGATCTGCTAGCGGCATACAATGAGCAGTTCTTC
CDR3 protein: CASSQDLLAAYNEQFF

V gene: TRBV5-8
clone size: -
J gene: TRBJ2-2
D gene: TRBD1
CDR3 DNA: TGTGCCAGCAGCTTGGCTTTAGGACAGGGGCGGGGCGGGGAGCTGTTTTTT
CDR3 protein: CASSLALGQGRGGELFF

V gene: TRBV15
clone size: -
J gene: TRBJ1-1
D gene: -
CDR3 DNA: TGTGCCACCAGCTCCCGGGGCGAGAACACTGAAGCTTTCTTT
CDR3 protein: CATSSRGENTEAFF

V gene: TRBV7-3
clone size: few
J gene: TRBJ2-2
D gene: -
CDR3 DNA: TGTGCCAGCAGCTTTTCAGGGTACACCGGGGAGCTGTTTTTT
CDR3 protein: CASSFSGYTGELFF

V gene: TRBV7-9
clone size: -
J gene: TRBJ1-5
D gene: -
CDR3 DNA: TGTGCCAGCAGCTTCAGGGACAATCAGCCCCAGCATTTT
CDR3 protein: CASSFRDNQPQHF

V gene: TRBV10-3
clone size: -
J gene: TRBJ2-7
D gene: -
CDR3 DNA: TGTGCCATCAGTGTATCTGAGATTGGAGGCGAGCAGTACTTC
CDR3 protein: CAISVSEIGGEQYF

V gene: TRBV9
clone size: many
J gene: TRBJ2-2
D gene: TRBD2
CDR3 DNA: TGTGCCAGCAGCGTAGATCGGGGGGACACCGGGGAGCTGTTTTTT
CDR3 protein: CASSVDRGDTGELFF

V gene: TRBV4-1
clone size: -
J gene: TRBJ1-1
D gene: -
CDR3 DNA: TGCGCCAGCAGCTCCCGGACCGTGAACACTGAAGCTTTCTTT
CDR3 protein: CASSSRTVNTEAFF

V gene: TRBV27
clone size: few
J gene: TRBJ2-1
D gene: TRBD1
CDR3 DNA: TGTGCCAGCAGTTTGAGGGGGCTCCCTTACAATGAGCAGTTCTTC
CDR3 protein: CASSLRGLPYNEQFF

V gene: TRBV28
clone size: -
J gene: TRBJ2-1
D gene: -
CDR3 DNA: TGTGCCAGCAGCGAGACAGACAATGAGCAGTTCTTC
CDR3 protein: CASSETDNEQFF

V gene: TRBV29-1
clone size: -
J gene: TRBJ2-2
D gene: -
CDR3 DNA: TGCAGCGTGGGCAAGGACAGAAACACCGGGGAGCTGTTTTTT
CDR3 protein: CSVGKDRNTGELFF

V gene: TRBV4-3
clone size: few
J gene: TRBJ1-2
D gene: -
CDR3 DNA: TGCGCCAGCAGCCACCGAGGGGCGGACTATGGCTACACCTTC
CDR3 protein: CASSHRGADYGYTF

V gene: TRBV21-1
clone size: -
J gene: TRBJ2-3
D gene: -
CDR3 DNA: TGTGCCAGCAGCAAAGATCGGGGCCGACAGCCCACAGATACGCAGTATTTT
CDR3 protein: CASSKDRGRQPTDTQYF

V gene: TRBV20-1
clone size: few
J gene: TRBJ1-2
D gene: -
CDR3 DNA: TGCAGTGCCCCGACGGACAGCCGATTTAACTATGGCTACACCTTC
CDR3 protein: CSAPTDSRFNYGYTF

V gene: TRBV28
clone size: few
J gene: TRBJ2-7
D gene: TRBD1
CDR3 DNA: TGTGCCAGCGGGACAGGGGCGTTCGAGCAGTACTTC
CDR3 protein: CASGTGAFEQYF

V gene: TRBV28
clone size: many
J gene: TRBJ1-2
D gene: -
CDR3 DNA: TGTGCCAGCAGTTTGGAGACACGGAGGGGTTATGGCTACACCTTC
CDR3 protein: CASSLETRRGYGYTF

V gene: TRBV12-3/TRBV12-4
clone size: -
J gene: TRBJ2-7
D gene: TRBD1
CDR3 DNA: TGTGCCAGCAGCCCCGGGACAGGGGGAACGAACGAGCAGTACTTC
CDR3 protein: CASSPGTGGTNEQYF

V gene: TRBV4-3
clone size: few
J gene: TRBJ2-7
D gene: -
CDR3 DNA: TGCGCCAGCAGCCAAGATTGGCTAGCAACCTACGAGCAGTACTTC
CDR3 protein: CASSQDWLATYEQYF

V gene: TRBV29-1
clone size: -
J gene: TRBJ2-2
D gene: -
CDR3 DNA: TGCAGCGTTGAAGCGGACGCGAACACCGGGGAGCTGTTTTTT
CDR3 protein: CSVEADANTGELFF

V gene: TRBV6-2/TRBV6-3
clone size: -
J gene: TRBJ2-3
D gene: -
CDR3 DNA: TGTGCCAGCGTGGGGTATGCAGATACGCAGTATTTT
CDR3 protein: CASVGYADTQYF

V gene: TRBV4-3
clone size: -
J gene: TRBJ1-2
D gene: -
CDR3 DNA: TGCGCCAGCAGCCAAGATTTAGAGGCAGGCGGCTATGGCTACACCTTC
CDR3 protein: CASSQDLEAGGYGYTF

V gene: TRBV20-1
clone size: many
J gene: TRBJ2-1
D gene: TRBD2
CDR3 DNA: TGCAGTGCTATACTCCCGGGACTAGCGGTAAGATCCTACAATGAGCAGTTCTTC
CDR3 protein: CSAILPGLAVRSYNEQFF

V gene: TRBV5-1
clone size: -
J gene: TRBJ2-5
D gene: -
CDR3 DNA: TGCGCCAGCAGCTTGAGCCTCGGTAGAGAGACCCAGTACTTC
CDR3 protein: CASSLSLGRETQYF

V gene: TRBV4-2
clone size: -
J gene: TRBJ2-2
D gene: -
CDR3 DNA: TGTGCCAGCAGCCAAGATTGGGGCAGCATTTACTCCACCGGGGAGCTGTTTTTT
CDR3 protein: CASSQDWGSIYSTGELFF

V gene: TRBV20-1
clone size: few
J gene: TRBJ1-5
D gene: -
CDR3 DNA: TGCAGTACCAGAGATCAGCCCCAGCATTTT
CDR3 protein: CSTRDQPQHF

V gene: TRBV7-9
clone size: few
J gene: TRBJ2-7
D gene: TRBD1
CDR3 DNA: TGTGCCAGCAGCTTAGAGGGGACAGCTAAGGGCGAGCAGTACTTC
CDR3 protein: CASSLEGTAKGEQYF

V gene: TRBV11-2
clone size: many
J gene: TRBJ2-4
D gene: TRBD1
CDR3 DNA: TGTGCCAGCAGCTTGGGGACAGGGAGGGTGGGGGACAACATTCAGTACTTC
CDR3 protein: CASSLGTGRVGDNIQYF

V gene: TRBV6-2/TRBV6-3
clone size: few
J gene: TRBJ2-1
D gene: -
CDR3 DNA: TGTGCCAGCAGACAGCCCCACGGTGAGCAGTTCTTC
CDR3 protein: CASRQPHGEQFF

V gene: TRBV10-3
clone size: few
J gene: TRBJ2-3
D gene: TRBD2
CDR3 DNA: TGTGCCGTAACACCGGGACTAGCTGGGACAGATACGCAGTATTTT
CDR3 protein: CAVTPGLAGTDTQYF

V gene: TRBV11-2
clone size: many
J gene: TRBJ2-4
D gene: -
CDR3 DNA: TGTGCCAGCAGCCCTCTCGCAGTTTTAGCCAAAAACATTCAGTACTTC
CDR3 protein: CASSPLAVLAKNIQYF

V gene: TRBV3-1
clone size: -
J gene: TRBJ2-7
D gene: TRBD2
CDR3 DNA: TGTGCCAGCAGCCAAAGTAGCGGGATAGCCTACGAGCAGTACTTC
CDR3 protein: CASSQSSGIAYEQYF

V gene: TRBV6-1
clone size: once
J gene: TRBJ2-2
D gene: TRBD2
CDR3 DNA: TGTGCCAGCCGGGGGGTTTCTGGGAACACCGGGGAGCTGTTTTTT
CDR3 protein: CASRGVSGNTGELFF

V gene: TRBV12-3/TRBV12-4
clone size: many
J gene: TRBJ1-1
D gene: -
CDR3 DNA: TGTGCCAGCAGCCTCGTCCCCTACACTGAAGCTTTCTTT
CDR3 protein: CASSLVPYTEAFF

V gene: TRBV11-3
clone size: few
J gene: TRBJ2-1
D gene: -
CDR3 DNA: TGTGCCAGCAGCTTACGCGTCGGCTACAATGAGCAGTTCTTC
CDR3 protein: CASSLRVGYNEQFF

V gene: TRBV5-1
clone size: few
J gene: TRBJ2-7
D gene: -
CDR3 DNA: TGCGCCAGCAGCCCGGGCGGGGCGACCTACGAGCAGTACTTC
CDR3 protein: CASSPGGATYEQYF

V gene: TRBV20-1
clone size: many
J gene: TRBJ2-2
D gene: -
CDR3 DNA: TGCAGTGCGTTGGCAGGGAACACCGGGGAGCTGTTTTTT
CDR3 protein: CSALAGNTGELFF

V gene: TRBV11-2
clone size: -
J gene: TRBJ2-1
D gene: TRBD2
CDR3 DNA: TGTGCCAGCAGCCAACAGATCGGGGACTATGGCGATGAGCAGTTCTTC
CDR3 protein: CASSQQIGDYGDEQFF

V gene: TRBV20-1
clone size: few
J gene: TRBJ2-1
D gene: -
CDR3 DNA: TGCAGTGCTAGTGGGGCAGGGCACTACAATGAGCAGTTCTTC
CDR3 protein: CSASGAGHYNEQFF

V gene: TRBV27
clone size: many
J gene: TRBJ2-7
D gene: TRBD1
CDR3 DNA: TGTGCCAGCAGAGGACAGGGGTCCTACGAGCAGTACTTC
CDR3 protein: CASRGQGSYEQYF

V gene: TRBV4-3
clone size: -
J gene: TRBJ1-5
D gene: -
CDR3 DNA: TGCGCCAGCAGTCCTTCCCCGGGGCCGAATCAGCCCCAGCATTTT
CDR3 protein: CASSPSPGPNQPQHF

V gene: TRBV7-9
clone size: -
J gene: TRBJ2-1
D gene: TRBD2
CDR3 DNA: TGTGCCAGCAGAACGACTAGCGGGAGGTTAGATGAGCAGTTCTTC
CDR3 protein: CASRTTSGRLDEQFF

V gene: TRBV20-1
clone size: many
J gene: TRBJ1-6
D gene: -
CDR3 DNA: TGCAGTGGAGCCAAATACGATTCACCCCTCCACTTT
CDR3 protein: CSGAKYDSPLHF

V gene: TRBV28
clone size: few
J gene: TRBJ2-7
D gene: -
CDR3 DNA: TGTGCCAGCAGTTCCCCCATCTACGAGCAGTACTTC
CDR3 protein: CASSSPIYEQYF